This entry is about one T cell receptor beta chain. No antigen is known for it. The time point was: longitudinal time-point 1 (baseline). The unsorted libraries were generated from a total of 2 million PBMCs, which had been stored in RNAlater at -80 C. This record comes from a study of neurological immune-mediated disorders. Germline CDR1 and CDR2: SGHRS and YFSETQ. V shed 2 bases and J 7 bases; nucleotides not matched to a gene: 5. CDR3 length equals 13 residues. Study outcomes and limitations: Patients with HTLV-1-associated myelopathy showed the most TCR clonal expansion. Those with multiple sclerosis showed the least, falling below healthy controls.

The method for making cDNA was 5'RACE, and it used 10-nucleotide random UMIs. TCRdb reprocessed the 5' RACE reads with MiXCR, giving one entry per CDR3 protein. This table has about 49,000 distinct CDR3 sequences, more than 8% appearing once. Source material: PBMCs. This clonotype was sampled from a woman in her thirties or forties in good health. This sequence joins TRBV5-1 and TRBJ1-1; 7 bases match TRBD1. CDR3 nucleotide sequence: TGCGCCAGCAGCTTAATCCGGGACAGTGAAGCTTTCTTT. It translates to CASSLIRDSEAFF.